Sequencing of this T cell receptor beta chain was carried out in a study of OX40 agonist ivuxolimab in advanced cancers. Study details: Mean age 60 years, range about 20 to 79; about 85% male. Of the patients, three showed partial responses, one with hepatocellular carcinoma and two with cutaneous melanoma.

As to this clone: Its antigen is currently unknown.

Profiled with immunoSEQ multiplex PCR; TCRdb holds only in-frame clones, not every one. This table has some 70,000 clones, around four fifths appearing once. This CDR3 has 15 amino acids. J gave up 0 bases and V 7 bases, and 6 bases lay outside the gene matches. Germline CDR1 and CDR2: MNHEY and SVGAGI. Whole-study findings and limits: At doses 0.1 to 3.0 mg/kg, CD4+ and CD8+ clones expanded.

This chain links TRBV6-5 with TRBJ1-3; 7 bases fit TRBD1. The sequences come from CD4+ or CD8+ T cells sorted from blood, collected in a trial of the OX40 agonist ivuxolimab. The sequence derives from an adult with an advanced solid tumor such as melanoma, head and neck, liver or kidney cancer. Here the CDR3 reads CASTSGGISGNTIYF. In DNA, the CDR3 is TGTGCCAGCACTTCAGGGGGAATCTCTGGAAACACCATATATTTT.